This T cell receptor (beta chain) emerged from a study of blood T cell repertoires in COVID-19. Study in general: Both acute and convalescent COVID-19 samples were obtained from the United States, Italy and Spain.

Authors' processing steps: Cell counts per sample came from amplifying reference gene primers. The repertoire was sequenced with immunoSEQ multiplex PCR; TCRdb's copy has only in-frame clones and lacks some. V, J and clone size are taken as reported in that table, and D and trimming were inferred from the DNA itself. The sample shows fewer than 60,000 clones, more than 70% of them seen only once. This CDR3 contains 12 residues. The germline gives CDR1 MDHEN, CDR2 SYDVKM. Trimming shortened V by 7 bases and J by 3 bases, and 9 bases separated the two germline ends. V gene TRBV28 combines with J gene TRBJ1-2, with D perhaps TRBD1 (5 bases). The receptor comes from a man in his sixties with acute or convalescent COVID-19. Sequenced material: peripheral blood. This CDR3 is CASTRGDYGYTF. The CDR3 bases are TGTGCCAGCACAAGGGGTGACTATGGCTACACCTTC.